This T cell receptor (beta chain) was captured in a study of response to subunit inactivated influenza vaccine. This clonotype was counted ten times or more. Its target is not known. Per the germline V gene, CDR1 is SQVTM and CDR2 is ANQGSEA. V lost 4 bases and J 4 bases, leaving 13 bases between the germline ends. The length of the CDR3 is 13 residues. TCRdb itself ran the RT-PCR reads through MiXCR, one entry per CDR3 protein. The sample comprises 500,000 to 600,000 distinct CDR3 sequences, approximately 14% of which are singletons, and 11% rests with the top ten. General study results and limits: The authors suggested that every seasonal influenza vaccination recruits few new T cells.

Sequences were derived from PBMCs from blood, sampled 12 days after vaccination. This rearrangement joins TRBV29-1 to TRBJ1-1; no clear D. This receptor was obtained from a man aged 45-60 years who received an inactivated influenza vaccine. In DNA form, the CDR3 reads TGCAGCGTTGTCCCCAGGCGTGGCACTGAAGCTTTCTTT. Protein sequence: CSVVPRRGTEAFF. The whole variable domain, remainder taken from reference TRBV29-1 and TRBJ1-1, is SAVISQKPSRDICQRGTSLTIQCQVDSQVTMMFWYRQQPGQSLTLIATANQGSEATYESGFVIDKFPISRPNLTFSTLTVSNMSPEDSSIYLCSVVPRRGTEAFFGQGTRLTVV.